This T cell receptor beta chain was sequenced for a study of CD8+ T cells in alopecia areata. The V gene's germline CDR1 is MDHEN and CDR2 SYDVKM. This CDR3 spans 15 amino acids. The V and J ends lost 6 bases and 5 bases respectively, with 19 bases between them. Following extraction, RNA underwent reverse transcription to cDNA, which served as the sequencing template. Profiling relied on immunoSEQ multiplex PCR, and the TCRdb table lists in-frame clones only, not all of them. Of about 110,000 clones detected, approximately 50% appear once; the ten largest clones hold approximately 23%. The TCR was taken from a human donor with alopecia areata. This rearrangement joins TRBV28 to TRBJ2-5; D is tentatively TRBD1 or TRBD2 (5 bases each). Sequencing was performed on NKG2D-low CD8+ T cells sorted from blood. The CDR3 coding sequence is TGTGCCAGCAGGCACCTGGCCGGGGCTGGTGAGACCCAGTACTTC. It encodes CASRHLAGAGETQYF.